Listed below are T cell receptor beta chains from one sample, sequenced in a study of blood T cell repertoires in COVID-19. TCRdb's copy holds only in-frame clones and misses some; the assay was immunoSEQ multiplex PCR. The repertoire has 310,000 or so clones, 89% of them found once; the top ten carry around a tenth. The sample was PBMCs or T cells enriched from blood (not recorded which). Receptor source: a woman aged 35 to 49 who had recovered from COVID-19. The CDR3 runs from the conserved cysteine through the conserved F or W. Fields, in order: CDR3 length, J gene, D gene, clone size, V gene, CDR3 protein, CDR3 DNA. The D gene is left open where the match is weak. Size is omitted from some rows. Given values are once, few, many or a class for expanded clones.

>15|TRBJ2-7|TRBD1|-|TRBV19
CASSPWTGDSYEQYF
TGTGCCAGTAGTCCATGGACAGGGGACTCCTACGAGCAGTACTTC
>15|TRBJ1-1|-|few|TRBV7-2
CASSPVWGRGSEAFF
TGTGCCAGCAGCCCGGTATGGGGGAGGGGATCTGAAGCTTTCTTT
>17|TRBJ2-7|TRBD2|-|TRBV6-2/TRBV6-3
CASSYRPIAGYSYEQYF
TGTGCCAGCAGTTACCGACCAATAGCGGGGTACTCCTACGAGCAGTACTTC
>17|TRBJ2-7|TRBD1|-|TRBV7-2
CASSLHLSGQLLYEQYF
TGTGCCAGCAGCTTACACCTATCGGGACAGCTCCTCTACGAGCAGTACTTC
>14|TRBJ2-1|TRBD1|-|TRBV30
CAWSPGQGYNGQFF
TGTGCCTGGAGCCCCGGACAGGGTTACAATGGGCAGTTCTTC
>13|TRBJ2-5|-|once|TRBV6-5
CASSSGLKETQYF
TGTGCCAGCAGCTCGGGACTTAAGGAGACCCAGTACTTC
>14|TRBJ2-7|TRBD1|-|TRBV30
CAWREGTGTYEQYF
TGTGCCTGGAGAGAGGGGACAGGGACATACGAGCAGTACTTC
>16|TRBJ2-4|TRBD2|-|TRBV7-2
CASSLRGGEGKNIQYF
TGTGCCAGCAGCTTACGCGGGGGGGAGGGCAAAAACATTCAGTACTTC
>13|TRBJ2-7|-|-|TRBV5-4
CASSLRGNYEQYF
TGTGCCAGCAGCTTGCGAGGAAACTACGAGCAGTACTTC
>15|TRBJ2-1|-|-|TRBV27
CASSSGSDSYNEQFF
TGTGCCAGCAGTTCAGGCTCAGATTCCTACAATGAGCAGTTCTTC
>13|TRBJ2-7|-|-|TRBV24-1
CATSVGSSYEQYF
TGTGCCACCAGTGTAGGGAGTTCCTACGAGCAGTACTTC
>14|TRBJ1-1|TRBD1|-|TRBV28
CAKQTGAMNTEAFF
TGTGCCAAACAGACAGGGGCAATGAACACTGAAGCTTTCTTT
>14|TRBJ1-4|TRBD1|-|TRBV5-1
CASSRDRGIEKLFF
TGCGCCAGCAGCCGGGACAGGGGGATTGAAAAACTGTTTTTT
>13|TRBJ2-7|TRBD1|-|TRBV19
CASRDRLSYEQYF
TGTGCCAGTAGGGACAGGCTGTCCTACGAGCAGTACTTC
>14|TRBJ1-2|TRBD1|-|TRBV7-9
CASSLGDSNYGYTF
TGTGCCAGCAGCTTAGGGGACAGCAACTATGGCTACACCTTC
>18|TRBJ2-1|TRBD1|-|TRBV7-6
CASSLRLGQGRRYNEQFF
TGTGCCAGCAGCTTAAGGCTAGGACAGGGGCGTCGCTACAATGAGCAGTTCTTC
>14|TRBJ2-5|-|-|TRBV9
CASSVDPVKETQYF
TGTGCCAGCAGCGTAGACCCAGTAAAAGAGACCCAGTACTTC
>15|TRBJ2-2|TRBD1|-|TRBV19
CASSMGTGVHGELFF
TGTGCCAGTAGTATGGGGACAGGGGTTCACGGGGAGCTGTTTTTT
>16|TRBJ2-5|-|-|TRBV9
CASSVAVAATQETQYF
TGTGCCAGCAGCGTAGCCGTAGCGGCGACCCAAGAGACCCAGTACTTC
>19|TRBJ1-3|TRBD1|once|TRBV9
CASSVDGTGMISSGNTIYF
TGTGCCAGCAGCGTAGATGGGACAGGGATGATTAGCTCTGGAAACACCATATATTTT
>14|TRBJ2-7|-|-|TRBV27
CASSFGRSSYEQYF
TGTGCCAGCAGTTTTGGAAGGAGCTCCTACGAGCAGTACTTC
>12|TRBJ1-3|TRBD1|-|TRBV29-1
CSVPTSGGTIYF
TGCAGCGTTCCCACCTCAGGGGGTACCATATATTTT
>16|TRBJ2-5|TRBD1|once|TRBV7-6
CASSLAGQGVQETQYF
TGTGCCAGCAGCTTAGCGGGACAGGGTGTACAAGAGACCCAGTACTTC
>15|TRBJ1-6|-|-|TRBV7-9
CASSLGAAFNSPLHF
TGTGCCAGCAGCTTAGGGGCAGCCTTTAATTCACCCCTCCACTTT
>13|TRBJ1-1|-|-|TRBV30
CAWSLTDNTEAFF
TGTGCCTGGAGCCTAACAGATAACACTGAAGCTTTCTTT
>17|TRBJ1-6|-|-|TRBV28
CASSPYDSRSYNSPLHF
TGTGCCAGCAGTCCCTACGACAGCCGCTCCTATAATTCACCCCTCCACTTT
>13|TRBJ1-2|-|-|TRBV28
CASSLAGLYGYTF
TGTGCCAGCAGTCTAGCCGGGTTATATGGCTACACCTTC
>15|TRBJ1-2|TRBD1|-|TRBV6-5
CASRSSGGPAGGYTF
TGTGCCAGCAGGTCTTCAGGGGGCCCAGCGGGTGGCTACACCTTC
>15|TRBJ2-1|TRBD2|-|TRBV4-1
CASSHRTSGRDEQFF
TGCGCCAGCAGCCATCGGACTAGCGGGAGGGATGAGCAGTTCTTC
>17|TRBJ2-6|-|-|TRBV2
CASSDHPPSSGANVLTF
TGTGCCAGCAGTGATCACCCGCCGAGCTCTGGGGCCAACGTCCTGACTTTC
>13|TRBJ2-5|-|-|TRBV27
CASSLLTGETQYF
TGTGCCAGCAGCCTTCTCACGGGAGAGACCCAGTACTTC
>12|TRBJ1-1|-|-|TRBV19
CASRPGGTEAFF
TGTGCCAGTAGGCCGGGTGGGACTGAAGCTTTCTTT
>13|TRBJ2-1|TRBD1|-|TRBV12-3/TRBV12-4
CASTKTGGNEQFF
TGTGCCAGCACCAAGACAGGGGGCAATGAGCAGTTCTTC
>14|TRBJ1-1|-|-|TRBV3-1/TRBV3-2
CASSQVNREIEAFF
TGTGCCAGCAGCCAAGTTAACAGGGAGATTGAAGCTTTCTTT
>14|TRBJ1-1|-|-|TRBV5-4
CASSLWRVNTEAFF
TGTGCCAGCAGCTTGTGGAGGGTCAACACTGAAGCTTTCTTT
>15|TRBJ1-4|TRBD1|-|TRBV5-4
CASSLIGTGDEKLFF
TGTGCCAGCAGCTTGATTGGGACAGGGGATGAAAAACTGTTTTTT
>17|TRBJ2-1|TRBD2|-|TRBV9
CASSLRTSGPLAFEQFF
TGTGCCAGCAGCCTGCGGACTAGCGGGCCCCTCGCTTTTGAGCAGTTCTTC
>12|TRBJ2-7|TRBD1|-|TRBV28
CASSGQVYEQYF
TGTGCCAGCAGTGGACAGGTTTACGAGCAGTACTTC
>12|TRBJ1-6|-|-|TRBV18
CASSRGQPPLHF
TGTGCCAGCTCACGAGGACAGCCACCCCTCCACTTT
>12|TRBJ2-1|-|-|TRBV28
CASRLQGAEQFF
TGTGCCAGCAGATTACAGGGTGCTGAGCAGTTCTTC
>16|TRBJ2-7|TRBD2|-|TRBV18
CASSESSGSLRDEQYF
TGTGCCAGCTCAGAATCCAGCGGGAGCCTCCGCGACGAGCAGTACTTC
>12|TRBJ2-7|TRBD2|-|TRBV9
CASLLAGYEQYF
TGTGCCAGCTTGCTAGCGGGCTACGAGCAGTACTTC
>16|TRBJ2-3|-|-|TRBV4-3
CASSQESERGTDTQYF
TGCGCCAGCAGCCAAGAGTCCGAGCGGGGCACAGATACGCAGTATTTT
>12|TRBJ2-1|-|-|TRBV7-9
CASSLATGQQFF
TGTGCCAGCAGCTTAGCCACAGGCCAGCAGTTCTTC
>16|TRBJ2-3|TRBD2|-|TRBV9
CASSVRSGGAADTQYF
TGTGCCAGCAGCGTGCGAAGCGGGGGGGCCGCAGATACGCAGTATTTT
>16|TRBJ1-5|-|-|TRBV4-2
CASSQERGYSNQPQHF
TGTGCCAGCAGCCAAGAACGGGGTTATAGCAATCAGCCCCAGCATTTT
>15|TRBJ1-1|TRBD1|-|TRBV7-9
CASSLLRQGNTEAFF
TGTGCCAGCAGCTTACTAAGACAGGGTAACACTGAAGCTTTCTTT
>16|TRBJ2-2|-|once|TRBV27
CATSLRGATVTGELFF
TGTGCCACCAGCCTTCGGGGGGCGACGGTCACCGGGGAGCTGTTTTTT
>16|TRBJ2-3|TRBD2|-|TRBV6-5
CASSFGLAGGRDTQYF
TGTGCCAGCAGTTTCGGACTAGCGGGGGGCCGGGATACGCAGTATTTT
>13|TRBJ1-3|TRBD1|-|TRBV30
CARTGVSGNTIYF
TGTGCCCGGACAGGCGTCTCTGGAAACACCATATATTTT
>15|TRBJ2-7|TRBD1|-|TRBV6-2/TRBV6-3
CASSYSRTGAYEQYF
TGTGCCAGCAGTTACTCGCGCACAGGGGCCTACGAGCAGTACTTC
>16|TRBJ1-2|-|-|TRBV18
CASSPFPGAVSGGYTF
TGTGCCAGCTCACCTTTCCCCGGGGCAGTCAGCGGGGGCTACACCTTC
>15|TRBJ1-6|-|-|TRBV7-8
CASSLVAGANSPLHF
TGTGCCAGCAGCTTAGTGGCAGGGGCGAATTCACCCCTCCACTTT
>15|TRBJ1-6|-|-|TRBV19
CASSGGSSYNSPLHF
TGTGCCAGTAGTGGGGGGAGCTCCTATAATTCACCCCTCCACTTT
>16|TRBJ1-5|TRBD1|-|TRBV24-1
CATSDKGQLYNQPQHF
TGTGCCACCAGTGACAAGGGACAGTTATACAATCAGCCCCAGCATTTT
>16|TRBJ2-3|TRBD2|-|TRBV7-6
CASSFRASGGTDTQYF
TGTGCCAGCAGCTTCCGGGCTAGCGGGGGGACAGATACGCAGTATTTT
>15|TRBJ2-3|-|-|TRBV10-3
CAICWAGNITDTQYF
TGTGCCATCTGTTGGGCAGGGAATATCACAGATACGCAGTATTTT